Below, one TCR beta chain is given with its context. Its antigen remains unidentified. There are no base qualities to consult, and no much larger clone falls within one base. V sheds 5 bases and J sheds 2 bases, leaving 9 bases between their ends. The CDR3 has 13 amino acids, counting the end cysteine and phenylalanine. CDR3 DNA only is kept here, 39 bases in frame from base 1. CDR1 and CDR2, looked up from the germline V gene, are SGHAT and FQNNGV. This specimen belongs to a study of cytotoxic CD8 clonotypes in ibrutinib-treated CLL (dated by TCRdb to the early 2020s). Turning to the overall study: In this cohort, some 14 patients were treatment-naive and ten to eleven were relapsed/refractory, while 17 to 18 had unmutated IGHV. Patients were still on ibrutinib when every remission and progressive disease sample was collected. Samples averaged 255,043 productive templates and roughly 86,000 productive rearrangements. Of the 86 participants in the trial, 25 to 30 had longitudinal samples available. Cryopreserved peripheral blood mononuclear cells were collected at three points: before therapy, at response, and at either sustained remission or disease progression. Response samples were obtained after a median of around 11 months of treatment, with a range of roughly 6 to 36 months. Partial responses were observed in approximately 24 patients and complete responses in 2; after a median follow-up of around 68 months, remission was maintained in around 14 patients and progression was observed in roughly twelve. Summary of the overall study and its limitations: An increase in clonality was observed at ibrutinib response, with clonality remaining stable during sustained remission and falling back toward baseline at progression. Public clonotypes were rare and either shrank or stayed stable during treatment, and the rise in clonality at ibrutinib response reflected expansion of private clonotypes. Lymph node repertoires were not examined, and the timing of sampling was not matched between patients in sustained remission and those whose disease progressed. Baseline clonality was found to be higher than that of age-matched healthy donors and was strongly correlated with circulating CD8+ T-cell counts.

In the paper's terms, the time point label means: about twelve months on ibrutinib. For TCR beta library preparation, about 2 micrograms of genomic DNA was extracted from cryopreserved PBMCs. Longitudinal blood samples from CLL patients on ibrutinib monotherapy underwent high-throughput TCR beta sequencing. Patients were enrolled in a phase 2 open-label single-center ibrutinib monotherapy trial. A MiSeq instrument was used for deep resolution sequencing, which targeted depths ranging from 1 in 1 million up to 1 in 200,000 T cells, with coverage averaging 10x for each clonotype. The immunoSEQ hsTCRB Kit was used to generate TCR beta libraries. Per the original workflow: Data were analyzed with ImmunoSEQ Data Assistant and ImmunoSEQ Analyzer, with V, D and J genes assigned per IMGT definitions. Clonality was computed as one minus normalized Shannon entropy of productive rearrangement frequencies, ranging from 0 to 1. Only overrepresented clonotypes making up at least 0.05% of the repertoire of each patient were included in the public clonotype analysis. Roughly 12 age-matched healthy donor repertoires from immuneACCESS were used as controls for clonality. TCRdb re-hosts the immuneACCESS table, in-frame sequences only. Its copies lack some clones; in the studies checked, an unresolved V gene accounts for under half of them, and the cause for the rest is not known. V and J calls and clone size are as listed in that table; D and trimming were resolved from the DNA. The sample profile shows roughly 130,000 clones; roughly 83% of them were found once. About 13% of the sample is taken by the ten largest.

The receptor comes from a human donor with chronic lymphocytic leukemia. Source: PBMCs, taken after 12 months of ibrutinib treatment. The chain employs TRBV11-2 and TRBJ1-2; the D segment could be TRBD1, given 6 matching bases. Read as DNA, the sequence is TGTGCCAGCAGCCAAGGACAGAACTATGGCTACACCTTC. It encodes CASSQGQNYGYTF.